Listed here is a single T cell receptor beta chain. Template switching added a universal primer binding site, and final cDNA carried unique molecular identifiers. MiXCR was run by TCRdb on the 5' RACE reads, yielding one entry per CDR3 protein. The sample has more than 600,000 distinct CDR3 sequences, roughly 18% seen once. The sample originates from a study of identical twins. Trimming took off 1 base at V and 5 bases at J, with 8 bases between the two ends. This CDR3 is 13 amino acids long. Germline loops: CDR1 SEHNR, CDR2 FQNEAQ (reference sequence). These records were also assigned to another study, of T cells expressing NK-cell markers.

The V call is TRBV7-9, the J call TRBJ2-5; D is unclear. This TCR derives from a young woman in good health. Sequenced sample: PBMCs. CDR3 sequence reads: CASSLGRWETQYF. The CDR3 nucleotides are TGTGCCAGCAGCTTAGGCCGGTGGGAGACCCAGTACTTC.